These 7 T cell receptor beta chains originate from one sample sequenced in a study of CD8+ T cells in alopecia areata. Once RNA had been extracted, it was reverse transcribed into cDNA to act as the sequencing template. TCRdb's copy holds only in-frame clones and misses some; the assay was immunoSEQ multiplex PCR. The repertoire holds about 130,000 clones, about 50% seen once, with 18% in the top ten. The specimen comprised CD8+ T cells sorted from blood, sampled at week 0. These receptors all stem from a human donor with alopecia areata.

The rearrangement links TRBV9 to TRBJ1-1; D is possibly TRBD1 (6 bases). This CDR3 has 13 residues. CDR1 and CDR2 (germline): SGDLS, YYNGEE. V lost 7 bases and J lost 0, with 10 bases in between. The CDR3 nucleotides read TGTGCCAGCGGACAGTTTTTGAACACTGAAGCTTTCTTT. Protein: CASGQFLNTEAFF.

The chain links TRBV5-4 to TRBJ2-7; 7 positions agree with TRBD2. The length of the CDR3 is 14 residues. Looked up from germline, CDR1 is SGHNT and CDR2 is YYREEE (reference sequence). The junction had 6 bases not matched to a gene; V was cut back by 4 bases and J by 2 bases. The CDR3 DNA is TGTGCCAGCAGCCTTAGCGGGTCGACCTACGAGCAGTACTTC. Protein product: CASSLSGSTYEQYF.

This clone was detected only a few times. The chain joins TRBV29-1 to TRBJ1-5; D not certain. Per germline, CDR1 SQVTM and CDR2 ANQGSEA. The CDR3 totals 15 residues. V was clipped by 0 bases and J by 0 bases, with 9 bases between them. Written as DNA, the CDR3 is TGCAGCGTTGAAGATCCGGGGAATAGCAATCAGCCCCAGCATTTT. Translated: CSVEDPGNSNQPQHF.

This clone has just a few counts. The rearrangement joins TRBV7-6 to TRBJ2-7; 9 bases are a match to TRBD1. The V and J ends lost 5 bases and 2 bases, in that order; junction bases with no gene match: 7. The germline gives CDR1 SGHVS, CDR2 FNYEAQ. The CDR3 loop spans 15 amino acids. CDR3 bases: TGTGCCAGCAGCCGAGGGACAGGGCGGACCTACGAGCAGTACTTC. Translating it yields CASSRGTGRTYEQYF.

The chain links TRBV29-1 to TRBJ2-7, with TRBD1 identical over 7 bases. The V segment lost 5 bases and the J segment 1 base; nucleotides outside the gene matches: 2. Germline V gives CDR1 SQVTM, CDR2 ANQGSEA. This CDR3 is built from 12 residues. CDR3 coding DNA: TGCAGCGTTTGGACAGGTTCCTACGAGCAGTACTTC. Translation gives CSVWTGSYEQYF.

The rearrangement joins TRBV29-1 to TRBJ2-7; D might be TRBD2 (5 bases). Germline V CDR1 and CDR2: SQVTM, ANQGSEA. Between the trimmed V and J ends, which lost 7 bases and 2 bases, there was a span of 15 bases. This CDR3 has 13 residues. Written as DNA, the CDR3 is TGCAGCGCCGGGGTAGGGTACCCCTACGAGCAGTACTTC. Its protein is CSAGVGYPYEQYF.

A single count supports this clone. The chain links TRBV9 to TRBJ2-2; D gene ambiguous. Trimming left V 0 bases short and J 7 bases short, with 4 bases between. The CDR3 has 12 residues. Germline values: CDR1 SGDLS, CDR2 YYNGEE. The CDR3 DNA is TGTGCCAGCAGCGTAGCGAGCGGGGAGCTGTTTTTT. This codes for CASSVASGELFF.